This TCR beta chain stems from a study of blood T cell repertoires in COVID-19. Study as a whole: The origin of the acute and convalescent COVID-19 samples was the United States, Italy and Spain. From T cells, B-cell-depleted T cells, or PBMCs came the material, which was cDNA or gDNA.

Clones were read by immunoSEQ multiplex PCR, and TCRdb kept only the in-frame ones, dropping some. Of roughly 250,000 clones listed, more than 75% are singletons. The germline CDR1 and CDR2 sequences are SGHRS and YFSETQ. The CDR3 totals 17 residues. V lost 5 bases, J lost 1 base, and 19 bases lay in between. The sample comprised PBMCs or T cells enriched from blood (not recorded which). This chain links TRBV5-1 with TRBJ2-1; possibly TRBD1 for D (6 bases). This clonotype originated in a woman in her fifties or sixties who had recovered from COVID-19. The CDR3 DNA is TGCGCCAGCAGACCCCAAACAGGGTCCTTATCCTACAATGAGCAGTTCTTC. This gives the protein CASRPQTGSLSYNEQFF.